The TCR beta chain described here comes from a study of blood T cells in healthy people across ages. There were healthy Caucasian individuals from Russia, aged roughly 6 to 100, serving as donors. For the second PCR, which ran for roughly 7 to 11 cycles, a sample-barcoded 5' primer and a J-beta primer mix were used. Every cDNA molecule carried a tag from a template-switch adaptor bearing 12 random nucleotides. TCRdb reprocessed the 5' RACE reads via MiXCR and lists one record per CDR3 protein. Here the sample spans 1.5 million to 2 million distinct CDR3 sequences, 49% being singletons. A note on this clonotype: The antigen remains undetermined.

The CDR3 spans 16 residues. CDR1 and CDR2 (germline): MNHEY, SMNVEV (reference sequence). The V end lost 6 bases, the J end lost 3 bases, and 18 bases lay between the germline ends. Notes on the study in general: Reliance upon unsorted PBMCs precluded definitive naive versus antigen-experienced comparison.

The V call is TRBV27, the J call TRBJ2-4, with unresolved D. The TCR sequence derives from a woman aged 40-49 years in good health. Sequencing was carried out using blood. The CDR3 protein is CASSPRANLVKNIQYF. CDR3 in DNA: TGTGCCAGCAGCCCAAGAGCTAACTTAGTCAAAAACATTCAGTACTTC.